This entry describes one T cell receptor (beta chain). A single base separates this from a much larger clone, so it may be a read error. The data were taken from a study of T cells in Graves' hyperthyroidism and ophthalmopathy. The CDR3 runs to 16 residues. Germline CDR1 LNHDA, CDR2 SQIVND (reference sequence). Deletions cut 7 bases from V and 5 bases from J, with 21 bases between. TCR beta CDR3 regions were amplified from RNA transcripts. HTBI primers drove first-round RT-PCR of the TCR CDR3. TCRdb re-derived calls from the multiplex PCR reads in MiXCR, one entry per CDR3 protein. There are 550,000 to 600,000 distinct CDR3 sequences in the sample; approximately 15% occur only once, and 15% to 20% lies in the top ten.

The source is a woman under 30 with Graves' hyperthyroidism. The chain is built from TRBV19 and TRBJ1-5, with D perhaps matching TRBD1 (5 bases). Sequencing was carried out using blood. CDR3 loop: CASNRGGGTIDQPQHF. CDR3 DNA sequence: TGTGCCAGTAACCGGGGGGGAGGGACTATCGATCAGCCCCAGCATTTT.